These 10 T cell receptor beta chains came from one sample sequenced in a study of cytomegalovirus exposure and HLA in healthy donors. PCR amplification relied on 60 Vbeta primers (plus 13 Jbeta primers). Here immunoSEQ multiplex PCR was the method, and the copy in TCRdb shows in-frame clones only, minus some. The sample has about 170,000 clones, roughly 80% seen once. Specimen: PBMCs. Source of these receptors: a female donor in good health and CMV-seronegative.

The V call is TRBV19, the J call TRBJ1-5; D call uncertain. This CDR3 is built from 12 residues. Germline V gene sequence: CDR1 LNHDA, CDR2 SQIVND (reference sequence). V lost 5 bases and J 11 bases, leaving 13 bases between the germline ends. The CDR3: CASSLPEATQHF. As DNA, the CDR3 is TGTGCCAGTAGTCTCCCAGAGGCGACCCAGCATTTT.

There are a few counts of this clone. The J gene is TRBJ1-2, the V gene TRBV9, with D possibly matching TRBD1 (6 bases). V was pared by 0 bases and J by 2 bases, with 14 bases between. The CDR3 contains 16 residues. In germline, CDR1 is SGDLS, CDR2 YYNGEE. DNA of the CDR3: TGTGCCAGCAGCGTAGGGGCAGGGGTAAAGAACTATGGCTACACCTTC. This encodes CASSVGAGVKNYGYTF.

This rearrangement joins TRBV7-6 to TRBJ2-5, with TRBD2 identical over 12 bases. In germline, CDR1 is SGHVS, CDR2 FNYEAQ. This CDR3 is 18 amino acids long. Trimming at V came to 5 bases and at J to 4 bases, leaving 14 bases not matched to a gene. The DNA of the CDR3 is TGTGCCAGCAGCCTGCGACTAGCGGGGGCCGCCTCCCCAGAGACCCAGTACTTC. It translates to CASSLRLAGAASPETQYF. Using reference TRBV7-6 and TRBJ2-5 for the parts outside the CDR3, the full variable domain is GAGVSQSPRYKVTKRGQDVALRCDPISGHVSLYWYRQALGQGPEFLTYFNYEAQQDKSGLPNDRFSAERPEGSISTLTIQRTEQRDSAMYRCASSLRLAGAASPETQYFGPGTRLLVL.

This rearrangement joins TRBV7-2 to TRBJ1-5; D unclear. V gave up 5 bases and J gave up 11 bases, with 13 bases separating them. The germline CDR1 and CDR2 sequences are SGHTA and FQGNSA. This CDR3 has 12 residues. CDR3 amino acids: CASSRPGMAQHF. As DNA, the CDR3 is TGTGCCAGCAGCAGACCGGGGATGGCCCAGCATTTT.

The chain employs TRBV5-1 and TRBJ1-6, with 9 bases that match TRBD1. Trimming took 3 bases from V and 8 from J; bases not matched to a gene: 3. Per germline, CDR1 SGHRS and CDR2 YFSETQ. The CDR3 length is 14 residues. The CDR3 loop reads CASSSGDRDSPLHF. CDR3 DNA: TGCGCCAGCAGCTCTGGGGACAGGGATTCACCCCTCCACTTT.

J is TRBJ2-4 and V is TRBV29-1, with D tentatively TRBD1 (6 bases). CDR3 length equals 12 residues. The germline gives CDR1 SQVTM, CDR2 ANQGSEA. V was clipped by 4 bases and J by 5 bases, with 9 bases between them. The CDR3 DNA follows: TGCAGCGTTGTGGCAGGGGAAAACATTCAGTACTTC. Amino acid sequence: CSVVAGENIQYF. Variable domain in full (rest from reference TRBV29-1 and TRBJ2-4): SAVISQKPSRDICQRGTSLTIQCQVDSQVTMMFWYRQQPGQSLTLIATANQGSEATYESGFVIDKFPISRPNLTFSTLTVSNMSPEDSSIYLCSVVAGENIQYFGAGTRLSVL.

The table lists this clone with a few counts. The chain combines TRBV7-2 with TRBJ1-1; unclear D gene. V was shortened by 1 base and J by 4 bases, with 7 bases between the two germline ends. Germline lookup yields CDR1 SGHTA and CDR2 FQGNSA. This CDR3 spans 13 amino acids. Here the CDR3 reads CASSLEASTEAFF. CDR3 in DNA: TGTGCCAGCAGCTTAGAAGCTTCCACTGAAGCTTTCTTT.

As regards this clone: This sample also contains other DNA sequences that code for the same CDR3. V gene TRBV27 combines with J gene TRBJ1-2, with TRBD1 identical over 8 bases. The CDR3 sequence is 13 residues long. Germline V lookup: CDR1 MNHEY, CDR2 SMNVEV (reference sequence). V gave up 4 bases and J gave up 4 bases; unmatched junction bases: 2. The DNA of the CDR3 is TGTGCCAGCAGTTCAGGGGGCGCCTATGGCTACACCTTC. Its translation: CASSSGGAYGYTF.

The genes are TRBV30 and TRBJ2-3; D call uncertain. Germline V lookup: CDR1 GTSNPN, CDR2 SVGIG (reference sequence). V shed 4 bases and J shed 6 bases, with 14 bases lying between them. The CDR3 loop spans 13 amino acids. CDR3: CAWNYLDVDTQYF. DNA for the CDR3: TGTGCCTGGAACTATTTAGATGTGGATACGCAGTATTTT.

This clone has only one observation. V is TRBV30 and J is TRBJ1-2; possibly TRBD1 for D (5 bases). The CDR3 sequence is 12 residues long. Trimming took off 4 bases at V and 4 bases at J, with 10 bases between the two ends. Germline CDR1 and CDR2: GTSNPN and SVGIG (reference sequence). CDR3 bases: TGTGCCTGGACAGGGTCTCTCTATGGCTACACCTTC. Encoded protein: CAWTGSLYGYTF.